The 20 T cell receptor beta chains in this list originate from one sample, sequenced in a study of cytomegalovirus exposure and HLA in healthy donors. It was with 60 Vbeta and 13 Jbeta primers that the PCR ran. Here immunoSEQ multiplex PCR was the method, and the copy in TCRdb shows in-frame clones only, minus some. The profile shows about 150,000 clones, roughly 68% of them singletons. Sequences were obtained from PBMCs. All receptors derive from a man aged 55-75 years in good health and CMV-seronegative.

This chain's CDR3 is CASGLAGWGEQFF. The CDR3 coding sequence is TGTGCCAGTGGACTAGCGGGCTGGGGTGAGCAGTTCTTC. The genes are TRBV19 and TRBJ2-1, with TRBD2 matching over 11 bases. This CDR3 has 13 amino acids. Per the germline V gene, CDR1 is LNHDA and CDR2 is SQIVND (reference sequence). Germline trimming cut 8 bases from V and 9 bases from J; bases unmatched to any gene: 6.

V and J are TRBV28 and TRBJ2-1; 9 nucleotides agree with TRBD2. The V gene end was trimmed by 6 bases and the J gene end by 2 bases; junction bases not matched to a gene: 8. Germline-derived CDR1 and CDR2 are MDHEN and SYDVKM. This CDR3 is built from 16 residues. The CDR3 nucleotides are TGTGCCAGCAGCTTACAGCCTAGCGGGGCCTACAATGAGCAGTTCTTC. Residues: CASSLQPSGAYNEQFF.

The chain is built from TRBV19 and TRBJ2-1; 10 positions agree with TRBD2. The CDR3 consists of 14 residues. Germline trimming cut 7 bases from V and 9 bases from J; bases unmatched to any gene: 9. Germline CDR1 is LNHDA and CDR2 is SQIVND (reference sequence). As DNA, the CDR3 is TGTGCCAGTATAAGAGCGGGAGGGCCATCTGAGCAGTTCTTC. Amino acid sequence: CASIRAGGPSEQFF.

The chain links TRBV2 to TRBJ1-4; 10 bases are shared with TRBD1. Germline V gene data show CDR1 as SNHLY and CDR2 as FYNNEI. The CDR3 runs to 16 residues. J gave up 8 bases and V 4 bases, and 10 bases lay outside the gene matches. CDR3 DNA sequence: TGTGCCAGCAGTGTACTCGGGGACAGGGGTGGCGAAAAACTGTTTTTT. This translates into CASSVLGDRGGEKLFF.

With regard to this clone: Other DNA sequences in this sample translate to the same CDR3. V is TRBV14 and J is TRBJ1-1; D is unclear. Trimming took off 0 bases at V and 5 bases at J, with 13 bases between the two ends. Germline assignment: CDR1 SGHDN and CDR2 FVKESK. This CDR3 contains 15 residues. The CDR3 sequence: CASSQDRRLATEAFF. The CDR3 DNA follows: TGTGCCAGCAGCCAAGATAGGAGGTTGGCGACTGAAGCTTTCTTT.

This chain joins TRBV11-2 and TRBJ2-7; D is unclear. With 1 base removed from V and 2 bases from J, the gap between germline ends came to 15 bases. CDR3 length: 16 residues. The germline CDR1 and CDR2 sequences are SGHAT and FQNNGV. The CDR3 loop is CASSLVGWQDTYEQYF. In DNA form, the CDR3 reads TGTGCCAGCAGCTTAGTTGGTTGGCAGGATACCTACGAGCAGTACTTC.

The rearrangement joins TRBV9 to TRBJ1-5; possibly TRBD1 for D (5 bases). The V gene's germline CDR1 is SGDLS and CDR2 YYNGEE. CDR3 length: 14 amino acids. Trimming cost V 3 bases and J 3 bases, with 10 bases left between them. The CDR3 DNA follows: TGTGCCAGCAGCGGGGGGGTCCTCAATCAGCCCCAGCATTTT. Its translation is CASSGGVLNQPQHF.

The V gene is TRBV9, the J gene TRBJ2-7; D is perhaps TRBD2 (7 bases). The CDR3 sequence is 16 residues long. V was pared by 4 bases and J by 5 bases, with 22 bases between. Germline lookup yields CDR1 SGDLS and CDR2 YYNGEE. CDR3 amino acids: CASSSRGGAGMNEQYF. The CDR3 coding sequence is TGTGCCAGCAGCTCGAGGGGGGGGGCTGGAATGAACGAGCAGTACTTC.

This chain links TRBV6-1 with TRBJ2-5; a weak D match, TRBD2 (6 bases). CDR1 is MNHNS and CDR2 is SASEGT in the germline V gene. CDR3 size: 15 residues. V lost 7 bases, J lost 6 bases, and 21 bases lay in between. In DNA form, the CDR3 reads TGTGCCAGCAACACGCCCGGGACTCTGGGGAAGACCCAGTACTTC. It encodes CASNTPGTLGKTQYF.

The chain couples TRBV5-1 to TRBJ1-6, with a possible D match to TRBD1 (6 bases). Trimming pared 1 base from V and 10 bases from J, leaving 12 bases between. This CDR3 spans 14 amino acids. In germline, CDR1 is SGHRS, CDR2 YFSETQ. CDR3 loop: CASSLRGRDSPLHF. The CDR3 DNA reads TGCGCCAGCAGCTTGAGGGGGAGGGACTCACCCCTCCACTTT.

The chain carries TRBV5-1 and TRBJ1-1; the D gene is possibly TRBD1 (5 bases). Germline CDR1 reads SGHRS; CDR2 reads YFSETQ. The V end lost 6 bases, the J end lost 0 bases, and 12 bases lay between the germline ends. The CDR3 spans 14 residues. The DNA of the CDR3 is TGCGCCAGCACTAGGGGACTGATGAACACTGAAGCTTTCTTT. Its protein product is CASTRGLMNTEAFF. The full variable domain, in which reference TRBV5-1 and TRBJ1-1 provide the parts outside the CDR3, is KAGVTQTPRYLIKTRGQQVTLSCSPISGHRSVSWYQQTPGQGLQFLFEYFSETQRNKGNFPGRFSGRQFSNSRSEMNVSTLELGDSALYLCASTRGLMNTEAFFGQGTRLTVV.

The rearrangement joins TRBV28 to TRBJ2-7; D is ambiguous. V gave up 5 bases and J gave up 4 bases, with 18 bases separating them. The CDR3 runs to 15 residues. Per germline, CDR1 MDHEN and CDR2 SYDVKM. For the CDR3, the DNA is TGTGCCAGCAGTCTTAACGACCCACCGAGGTACGAGCAGTACTTC. Protein sequence: CASSLNDPPRYEQYF.

The V call is TRBV5-4, the J call TRBJ1-1, with a possible D match to TRBD1 (6 bases). The CDR3 spans 13 residues. Germline CDR1 SGHNT, CDR2 YYREEE (reference sequence). Trimming took off 4 bases at V and 4 bases at J, with 11 bases between the two ends. In DNA form, the CDR3 reads TGTGCCAGCAGCCCAGGGGTAGTCACTGAAGCTTTCTTT. It translates to CASSPGVVTEAFF.

This clone has only a few counts. The gene calls are TRBV6-5 and TRBJ2-7; 8 positions match TRBD1. Trimming took 9 bases from V and 3 from J; bases not matched to a gene: 7. The CDR3 sequence is 13 residues long. The germline V gene encodes CDR1 MNHEY and CDR2 SVGAGI. In nucleotides, the CDR3 is TGTGCCAGTCGCCCCAGGGGGCGCTACGAGCAGTACTTC. This codes for CASRPRGRYEQYF.

The gene calls are TRBV2 and TRBJ2-1, with TRBD1 matching over 9 bases. Germline V gene sequence: CDR1 SNHLY, CDR2 FYNNEI. The CDR3 sequence is 15 residues long. With V trimmed by 6 bases and J by 0 bases, 3 bases remained unmatched. This CDR3 reads CASRGTGSSYNEQFF. The CDR3 DNA reads TGTGCCAGCAGGGGGACAGGGAGCTCCTACAATGAGCAGTTCTTC.

This clone has a handful of counts. This rearrangement joins TRBV6-1 to TRBJ1-2; 7 bases match TRBD1. Losses at the gene ends were 6 bases for V and 6 bases for J; bases not matched to a gene: 7. Germline V gene sequence: CDR1 MNHNS, CDR2 SASEGT. There are 13 residues in the CDR3. The CDR3 nucleotides are TGTGCCAGCAGGCCAGGGGGTCGCGATGGCTACACCTTC. As protein: CASRPGGRDGYTF.

The V gene is TRBV6-4, the J gene TRBJ1-1; D is unclear. The CDR3 has 10 amino acids. CDR1 is MRHNA and CDR2 is SNTAGT in the germline V gene. Trimming pared 2 bases from V and 11 bases from J, leaving 6 bases between. The CDR3 loop is CASSDRGAFF. The CDR3 DNA is TGTGCCAGCAGTGACCGGGGTGCTTTCTTT.

The rearrangement links TRBV7-3 to TRBJ1-2, with a possible D match to TRBD1 (6 bases). CDR3 length: 14 residues. Between the trimmed V and J ends, which lost 0 bases and 4 bases, there was a span of 9 bases. The germline gives CDR1 SGHTA, CDR2 FQGTGA. CDR3 residues: CASSLTKDSYGYTF. The CDR3 DNA sequence: TGTGCCAGCAGCTTAACTAAGGACAGCTATGGCTACACCTTC.

This clone has just a few counts. The V gene is TRBV18, the J gene TRBJ1-1; 8 bases line up with TRBD1. Trimming cost V 8 bases and J 3 bases; bases outside gene matches: 14. This CDR3 has 16 amino acids. Germline V gene data show CDR1 as KGHSH and CDR2 as LQKENI. The CDR3: CASTRGQGARDTEAFF. CDR3 bases: TGTGCCAGCACTCGGGGGCAGGGGGCTCGGGACACTGAAGCTTTCTTT.

The chain employs TRBV29-1 and TRBJ2-7, with TRBD1 as a possible D gene (5 bases). V was shortened by 5 bases and J by 3 bases, with 17 bases between the two germline ends. Germline V gene data show CDR1 as SQVTM and CDR2 as ANQGSEA. CDR3 length equals 14 residues. CDR3 protein: CSVRPAGQFYEQYF. The CDR3 coding sequence is TGCAGCGTTAGGCCGGCAGGGCAATTCTACGAGCAGTACTTC.